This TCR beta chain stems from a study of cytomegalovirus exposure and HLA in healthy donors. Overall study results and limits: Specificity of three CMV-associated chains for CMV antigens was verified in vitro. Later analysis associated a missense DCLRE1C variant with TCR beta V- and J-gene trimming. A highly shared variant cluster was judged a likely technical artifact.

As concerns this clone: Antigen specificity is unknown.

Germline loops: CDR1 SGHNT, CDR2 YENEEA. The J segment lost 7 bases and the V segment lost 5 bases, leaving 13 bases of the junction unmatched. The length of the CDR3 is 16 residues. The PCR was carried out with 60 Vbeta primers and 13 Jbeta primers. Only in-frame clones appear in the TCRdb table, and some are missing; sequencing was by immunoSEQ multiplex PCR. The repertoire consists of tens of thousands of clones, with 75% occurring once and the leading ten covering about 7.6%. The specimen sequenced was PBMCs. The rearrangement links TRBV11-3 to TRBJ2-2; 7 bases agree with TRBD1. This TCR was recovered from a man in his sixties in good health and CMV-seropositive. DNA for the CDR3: TGTGCCAGCAGCCCCCCGACAGGGCTGCTCAACGGGGAGCTGTTTTTT. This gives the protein CASSPPTGLLNGELFF.